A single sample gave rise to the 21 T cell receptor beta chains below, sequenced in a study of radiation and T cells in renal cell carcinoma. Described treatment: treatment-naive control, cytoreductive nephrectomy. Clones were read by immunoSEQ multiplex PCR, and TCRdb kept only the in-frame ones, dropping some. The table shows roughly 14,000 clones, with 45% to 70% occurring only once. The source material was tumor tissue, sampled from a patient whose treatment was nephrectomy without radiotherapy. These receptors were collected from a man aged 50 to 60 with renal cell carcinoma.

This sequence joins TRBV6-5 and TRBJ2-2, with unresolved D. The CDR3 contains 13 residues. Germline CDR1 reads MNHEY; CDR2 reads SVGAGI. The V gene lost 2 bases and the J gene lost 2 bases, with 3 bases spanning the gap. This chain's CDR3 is CASSYANTGELFF. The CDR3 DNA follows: TGTGCCAGCAGTTACGCAAACACCGGGGAGCTGTTTTTT.

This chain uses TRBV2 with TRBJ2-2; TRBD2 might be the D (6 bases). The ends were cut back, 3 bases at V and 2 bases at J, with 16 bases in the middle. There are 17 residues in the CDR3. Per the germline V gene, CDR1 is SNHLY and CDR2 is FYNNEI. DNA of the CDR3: TGTGCCAGCAGTGATAGAATGGGACTGGCTAACACCGGGGAGCTGTTTTTT. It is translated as CASSDRMGLANTGELFF.

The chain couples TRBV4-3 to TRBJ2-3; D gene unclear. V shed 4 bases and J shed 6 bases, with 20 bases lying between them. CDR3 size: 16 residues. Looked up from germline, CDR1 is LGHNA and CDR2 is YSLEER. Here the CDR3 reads CASSPQNTWVGDTQYF. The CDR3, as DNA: TGCGCCAGCAGCCCTCAAAATACCTGGGTTGGGGATACGCAGTATTTT.

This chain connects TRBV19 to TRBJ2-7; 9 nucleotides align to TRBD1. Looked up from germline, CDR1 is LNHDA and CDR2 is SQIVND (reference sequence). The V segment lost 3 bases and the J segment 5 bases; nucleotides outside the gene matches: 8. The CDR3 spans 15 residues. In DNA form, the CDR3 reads TGTGCCAGTAGTATCGAGGGGACAGGGAGGCACGAGCAGTACTTC. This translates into CASSIEGTGRHEQYF.

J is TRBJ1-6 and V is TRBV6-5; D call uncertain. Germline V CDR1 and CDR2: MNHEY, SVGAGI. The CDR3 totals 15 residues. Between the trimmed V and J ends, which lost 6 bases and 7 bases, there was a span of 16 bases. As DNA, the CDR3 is TGTGCCAGCAGCGTTACGTGGGGTTACAATTCACCCCTCCACTTT. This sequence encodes CASSVTWGYNSPLHF.

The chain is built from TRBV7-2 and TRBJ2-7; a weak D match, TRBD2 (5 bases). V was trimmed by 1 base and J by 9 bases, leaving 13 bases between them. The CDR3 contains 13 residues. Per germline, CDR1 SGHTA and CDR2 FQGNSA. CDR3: CASSLEIAKAQYF. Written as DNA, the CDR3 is TGTGCCAGCAGCTTAGAGATAGCGAAAGCGCAGTACTTC.

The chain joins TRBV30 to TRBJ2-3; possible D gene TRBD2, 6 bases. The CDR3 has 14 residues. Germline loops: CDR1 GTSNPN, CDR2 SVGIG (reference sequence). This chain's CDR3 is CVPNGLPVKDTQYF. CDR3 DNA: TGTGTCCCTAACGGACTACCCGTCAAGGATACGCAGTATTTT. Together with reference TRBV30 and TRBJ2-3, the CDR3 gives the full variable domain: SQTIHQWPATLVQPVGSPLSLECTVEGTSNPNLYWYRQAAGRGLQLLFYSVGIGQISSEVPQNLSASRPQDRQFILSSKKLLLSDSGFYLCVPNGLPVKDTQYFGPGTRLTVL.

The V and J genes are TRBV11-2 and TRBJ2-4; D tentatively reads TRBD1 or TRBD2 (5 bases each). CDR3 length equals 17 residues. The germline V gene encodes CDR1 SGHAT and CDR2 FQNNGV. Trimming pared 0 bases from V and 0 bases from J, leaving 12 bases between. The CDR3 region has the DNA TGTGCCAGCAGCTTAGATGTCTGGGACCTAGCCAAAAACATTCAGTACTTC. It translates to CASSLDVWDLAKNIQYF. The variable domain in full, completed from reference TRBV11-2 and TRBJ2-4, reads EAGVAQSPRYKIIEKRQSVAFWCNPISGHATLYWYQQILGQGPKLLIQFQNNGVVDDSQLPKDRFSAERLKGVDSTLKIQPAKLEDSAVYLCASSLDVWDLAKNIQYFGAGTRLSVL.

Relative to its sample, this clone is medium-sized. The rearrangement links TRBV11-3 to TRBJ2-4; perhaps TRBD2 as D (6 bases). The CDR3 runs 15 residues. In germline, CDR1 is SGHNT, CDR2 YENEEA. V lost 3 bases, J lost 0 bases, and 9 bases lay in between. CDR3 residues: CASSLGGAAKNIQYF. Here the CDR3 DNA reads TGTGCCAGCAGCTTGGGGGGAGCAGCCAAAAACATTCAGTACTTC.

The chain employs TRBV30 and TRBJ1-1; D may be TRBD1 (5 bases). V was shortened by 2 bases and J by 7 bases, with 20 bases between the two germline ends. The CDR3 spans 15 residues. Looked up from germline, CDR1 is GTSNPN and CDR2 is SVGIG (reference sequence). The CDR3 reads CAWSPHVGATIEAFF. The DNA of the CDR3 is TGTGCCTGGAGTCCCCACGTTGGGGCGACTATTGAAGCTTTCTTT.

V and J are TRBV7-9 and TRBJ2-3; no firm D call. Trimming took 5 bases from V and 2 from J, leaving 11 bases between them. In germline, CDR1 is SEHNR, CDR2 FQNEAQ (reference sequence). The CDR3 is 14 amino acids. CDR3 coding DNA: TGTGCCAGCAGCCGTGTTTCTTACACAGATACGCAGTATTTT. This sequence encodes CASSRVSYTDTQYF.

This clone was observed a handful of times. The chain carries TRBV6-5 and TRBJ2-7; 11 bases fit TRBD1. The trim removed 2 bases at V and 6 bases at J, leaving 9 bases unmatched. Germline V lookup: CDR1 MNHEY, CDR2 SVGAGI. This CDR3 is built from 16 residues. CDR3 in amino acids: CASSYQPGQGVGEQYF. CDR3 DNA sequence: TGTGCCAGCAGTTACCAACCGGGACAGGGGGTCGGCGAGCAGTACTTC.

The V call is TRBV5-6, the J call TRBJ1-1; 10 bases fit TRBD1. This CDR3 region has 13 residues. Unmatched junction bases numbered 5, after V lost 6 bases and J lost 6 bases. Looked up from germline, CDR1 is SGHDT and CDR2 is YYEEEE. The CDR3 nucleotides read TGTGCCAGCAACCGGGACAGGGGCCCTGAAGCTTTCTTT. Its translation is CASNRDRGPEAFF.

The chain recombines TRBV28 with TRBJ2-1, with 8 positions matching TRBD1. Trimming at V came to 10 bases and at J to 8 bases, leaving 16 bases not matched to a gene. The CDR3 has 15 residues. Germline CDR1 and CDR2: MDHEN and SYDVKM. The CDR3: CAIAPRGQASDEQFF. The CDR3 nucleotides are TGTGCCATCGCCCCCCGGGGACAGGCTAGCGATGAGCAGTTCTTC.

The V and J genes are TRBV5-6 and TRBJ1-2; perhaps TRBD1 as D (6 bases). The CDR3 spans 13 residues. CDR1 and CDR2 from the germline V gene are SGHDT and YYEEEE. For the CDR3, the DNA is TGTGCAGGGGGACGGGACGGCTACTATGGCTACACCTTC. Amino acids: CAGGRDGYYGYTF.

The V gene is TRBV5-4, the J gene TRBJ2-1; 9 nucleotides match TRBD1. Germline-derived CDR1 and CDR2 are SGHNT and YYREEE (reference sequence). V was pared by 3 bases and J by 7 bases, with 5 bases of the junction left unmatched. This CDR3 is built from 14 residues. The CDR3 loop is CASSSPGTGNEQFF. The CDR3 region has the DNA TGTGCCAGCAGCTCCCCCGGGACAGGGAATGAGCAGTTCTTC.

The DNA of the CDR3 is TGTGCCAGCAGCTTGACAGGGGGAGGATACGAGCAGTACTTC. Its protein product is CASSLTGGGYEQYF. The V gene is TRBV7-8, the J gene TRBJ2-7; TRBD1 matches 9 bases. After removal of 3 bases from V and 4 bases from J, the junction contained 4 bases not matched to a gene. The CDR3 sequence is 14 residues long. Germline CDR1 SGHVS, CDR2 FQNEAQ.

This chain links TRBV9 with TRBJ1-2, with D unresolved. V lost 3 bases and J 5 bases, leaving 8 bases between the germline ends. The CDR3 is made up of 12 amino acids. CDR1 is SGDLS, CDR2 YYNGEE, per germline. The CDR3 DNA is TGTGCCAGCAGCGGGCGGAGGTATGGCTACACCTTC. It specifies CASSGRRYGYTF.

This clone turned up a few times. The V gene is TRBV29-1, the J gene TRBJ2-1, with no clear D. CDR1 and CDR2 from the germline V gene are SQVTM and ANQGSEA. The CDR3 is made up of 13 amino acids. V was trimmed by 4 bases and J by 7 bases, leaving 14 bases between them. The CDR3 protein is CSVAAGNGNEQFF. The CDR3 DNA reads TGCAGCGTTGCGGCAGGTAATGGTAATGAGCAGTTCTTC.

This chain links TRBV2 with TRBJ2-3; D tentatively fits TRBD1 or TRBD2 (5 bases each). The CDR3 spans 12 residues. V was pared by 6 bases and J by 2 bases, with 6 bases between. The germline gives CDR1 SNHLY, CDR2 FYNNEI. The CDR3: CASRGDTDTQYF. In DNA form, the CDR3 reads TGTGCCAGCAGGGGGGACACAGATACGCAGTATTTT. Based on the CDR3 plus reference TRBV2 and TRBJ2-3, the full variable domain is EPEVTQTPSHQVTQMGQEVILRCVPISNHLYFYWYRQILGQKVEFLVSFYNNEISEKSEIFDDQFSVERPDGSNFTLKIRSTKLEDSAMYFCASRGDTDTQYFGPGTRLTVL.

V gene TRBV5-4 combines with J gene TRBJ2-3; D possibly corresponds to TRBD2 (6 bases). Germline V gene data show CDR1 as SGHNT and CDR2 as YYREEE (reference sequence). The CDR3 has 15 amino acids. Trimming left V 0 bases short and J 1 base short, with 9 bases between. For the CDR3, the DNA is TGTGCCAGCAGCTTGGGCGGGACCGGCACAGATACGCAGTATTTT. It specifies CASSLGGTGTDTQYF.